Presented here are 11 T cell receptor beta chains from one specimen sequenced in a study of blood T cell repertoires in COVID-19. The table came from immunoSEQ multiplex PCR; TCRdb's copy has only in-frame clones and leaves some out. The sample carries approximately 220,000 clones, approximately 84% recorded once. The sequencing sample was made of peripheral blood. These receptors were taken from a man between 45 and 60 years old with acute or convalescent COVID-19.

This chain connects TRBV6-1 to TRBJ1-5; TRBD1 is a possible D gene (5 bases). The germline V and J ends were trimmed by 2 bases and 6 bases, with 11 bases remaining between them. CDR1 is MNHNS, CDR2 SASEGT, per germline. The CDR3 spans 14 residues. The CDR3 DNA reads as TGTGCCAGCAGTGAATGGGGGGTTGGTCAGCCCCAGCATTTT. This sequence encodes CASSEWGVGQPQHF.

The chain couples TRBV29-1 to TRBJ1-1, with D possibly TRBD1 on 5 matching bases. In germline, CDR1 is SQVTM, CDR2 ANQGSEA. The CDR3 length is 13 residues. The V and J ends lost 4 bases and 1 base respectively, with 10 bases between them. The CDR3 loop reads CSVGGQGNTEAFF. DNA for the CDR3: TGCAGCGTTGGAGGCCAGGGGAACACTGAAGCTTTCTTT.

The J gene is TRBJ1-2, the V gene TRBV5-1; the D gene is possibly TRBD1 (5 bases). Per germline, CDR1 SGHRS and CDR2 YFSETQ. CDR3 length: 14 amino acids. V lost 5 bases, J lost 4 bases, and 15 bases lay in between. CDR3 amino acids: CASRRGPASYGYTF. CDR3 nucleotide sequence: TGCGCCAGCAGAAGGGGTCCGGCTAGCTATGGCTACACCTTC.

V and J are TRBV9 and TRBJ1-4; the D gene is possibly TRBD1 (5 bases). CDR1 is SGDLS and CDR2 is YYNGEE in the germline V gene. V was pared by 0 bases and J by 1 base, with 7 bases between. CDR3 length equals 15 residues. DNA of the CDR3: TGTGCCAGCAGCGTAGGGGGCATAACTAATGAAAAACTGTTTTTT. Residues: CASSVGGITNEKLFF.

The genes are TRBV7-2 and TRBJ1-2; 9 bases map to TRBD1. The CDR3 runs to 15 residues. With V trimmed by 5 bases and J by 4 bases, 8 bases remained unmatched. Germline CDR1 and CDR2: SGHTA and FQGNSA. In nucleotides, the CDR3 is TGTGCCAGCAGCCTAAACAGGGGGCAAGGCTATGGCTACACCTTC. The encoded protein is CASSLNRGQGYGYTF.

DNA for the CDR3: TGCGCCAGCAGCCCCCAGGACAGGGGGCGCAATGAGCAGTTCTTC. It specifies CASSPQDRGRNEQFF. The chain links TRBV4-1 to TRBJ2-1; 11 bases are a match to TRBD1. The CDR3 has 15 amino acids. Trimming removed 4 bases from V and 6 bases from J; junction bases left unmatched: 5. Germline loops: CDR1 MGHRA, CDR2 YSYEKL.

This chain uses TRBV28 with TRBJ1-2, with a tentative D call TRBD1 (6 bases). CDR3 length equals 13 residues. Germline CDR1 is MDHEN and CDR2 is SYDVKM. V was shortened by 3 bases and J by 7 bases, with 12 bases between the two germline ends. The CDR3 loop is CASSFGGAVGYTF. DNA of the CDR3: TGTGCCAGCAGTTTTGGGGGGGCTGTTGGCTACACCTTC.

The genes are TRBV30 and TRBJ1-2; D not resolved. The CDR3 length is 12 residues. V lost 1 base and J lost 8, with 11 bases in between. CDR1 GTSNPN and CDR2 SVGIG come from the germline V gene (reference sequence). CDR3 DNA sequence: TGTGCCTGGAGTGCCCTCCTTGGCGGCTACACCTTC. This codes for CAWSALLGGYTF.

V and J are TRBV7-9 and TRBJ1-2, with a possible D match to TRBD1 (6 bases). V was cut by 2 bases and J by 2 bases, with 9 bases left in between. Per germline, CDR1 SEHNR and CDR2 FQNEAQ (reference sequence). The CDR3 is made up of 14 amino acids. CDR3 sequence: CASSLYQGNYGYTF. The CDR3 nucleotides are TGTGCCAGCAGCTTATATCAGGGGAACTATGGCTACACCTTC.

The chain couples TRBV7-2 to TRBJ2-2, with 10 positions matching TRBD2. Germline CDR1 and CDR2: SGHTA and FQGNSA. V was clipped by 5 bases and J by 3 bases; unmatched bases: 6. This CDR3 spans 16 amino acids. In DNA, the CDR3 is TGTGCCAGCAGCACCTCTAGCGGGGGTTACACCGGGGAGCTGTTTTTT. Translation gives CASSTSSGGYTGELFF.

The V call is TRBV6-5, the J call TRBJ1-3; TRBD1 matches at 8 bases. Trimming cost V 7 bases and J 7 bases; bases outside gene matches: 9. The CDR3 loop spans 14 amino acids. Germline V gene sequence: CDR1 MNHEY, CDR2 SVGAGI. The CDR3 DNA is TGTGCCAGCACCGGGACAGGAAGGACTAACACCATATATTTT. It codes for CASTGTGRTNTIYF.